The 24 T cell receptor beta chains listed next were all sequenced from one sample in a study of blood T cell repertoires in COVID-19 (dated by TCRdb to 2019 to 2021). The library was made by the immunoSEQ multiplex PCR assay. Not all clones reach the TCRdb copy of this immuneACCESS table, which keeps in-frame sequences only. Checked studies attribute under half of the gap to unresolved V genes and leave the rest unexplained. The table for this sample lists 250,000 to 350,000 clones; 70% to 90% of them were counted only once. Over 8% of the sample comes from the top ten. The sample comprised peripheral blood. Receptors originate from a young man with active or convalescent COVID-19.

The chain carries TRBV2 and TRBJ2-5; 9 bases fit TRBD1. The CDR3 has 14 residues. V trimming: 6 bases; J trimming: 4 bases; junction bases outside the gene matches: 6. Germline assignment: CDR1 SNHLY and CDR2 FYNNEI. The CDR3 sequence: CASRETGGGETQYF. The CDR3 nucleotides are TGTGCCAGCAGAGAAACAGGGGGCGGAGAGACCCAGTACTTC.

This clone was counted a single time. This chain links TRBV6-5 with TRBJ2-3, with 9 bases aligning to TRBD1. The germline gives CDR1 MNHEY, CDR2 SVGAGI. The CDR3 has 15 residues. V lost 5 bases, J lost 11 bases, and 14 bases stayed unmatched. CDR3 in DNA: TGTGCCAGCAGTCCCCGGGACAGGGCGTTCGGTAAGCAGTATTTT. It codes for CASSPRDRAFGKQYF.

This chain links TRBV5-1 with TRBJ2-6; 9 bases match TRBD1. Trimming removed 5 bases from V and 2 bases from J; junction bases left unmatched: 8. Germline CDR1 is SGHRS and CDR2 is YFSETQ. CDR3 length equals 17 residues. The CDR3 is CASRHSQGAPGANVLTF. In DNA form, the CDR3 reads TGCGCCAGCAGACATTCACAGGGGGCGCCTGGGGCCAACGTCCTGACTTTC.

The rearrangement uses TRBV4-1 and TRBJ1-3; D is undetermined. With 1 base removed from V and 2 bases from J, the gap between germline ends came to 12 bases. The CDR3 contains 16 residues. Germline CDR1 is MGHRA and CDR2 is YSYEKL. The CDR3 loop is CASSQGRELTGNTIYF. The CDR3 coding sequence is TGCGCCAGCAGCCAAGGGAGAGAATTAACTGGAAACACCATATATTTT.

The rearrangement joins TRBV5-1 to TRBJ1-3, with D uncertain. Trimming stripped 2 bases from V and 1 base from J, with 7 bases between. From germline, CDR1 is SGHRS and CDR2 YFSETQ. The CDR3 totals 14 residues. CDR3 bases: TGCGCCAGCAGCTTTGGGGAGTCTGGAAACACCATATATTTT. Protein product: CASSFGESGNTIYF.

The V call is TRBV29-1, the J call TRBJ2-1; no firm D call. CDR1 SQVTM and CDR2 ANQGSEA come from the germline V gene. Trimming left V 7 bases short and J 7 bases short, with 11 bases between. The CDR3 totals 11 residues. The CDR3 DNA reads as TGCAGCGCTGTGAGATGGAATGAGCAGTTCTTC. Residues: CSAVRWNEQFF.

The rearrangement uses TRBV10-3 and TRBJ2-7, with 9 bases identical to TRBD2. From germline, CDR1 is ENHRY and CDR2 SYGVKD. V lost 6 bases and J lost 2; bases outside the gene matches: 14. This CDR3 comprises 17 residues. The CDR3 loop reads CAIRTTGMASGAYEQYF. For the CDR3, the DNA is TGTGCCATCAGGACGACCGGGATGGCTAGCGGGGCCTACGAGCAGTACTTC.

This chain links TRBV12-3 or TRBV12-4 with TRBJ2-3; D remains ambiguous. The CDR3 has 12 amino acids. Trimming removed 3 bases from V and 4 bases from J, with 5 bases in between. CDR3 nucleotide sequence: TGTGCCAGCAGTTTCTTGTCAGATACGCAGTATTTT. Encoded protein: CASSFLSDTQYF.

This clone appeared many times. The gene calls are TRBV2 and TRBJ1-2; maybe TRBD1 (6 bases). V shed 6 bases and J shed 5 bases, with 22 bases lying between them. Germline CDR1 SNHLY, CDR2 FYNNEI. This CDR3 contains 16 residues. CDR3 coding DNA: TGTGCCAGCAGGTTACTCCGGGACAATAGGGCATATGGCTACACCTTC. Its translation is CASRLLRDNRAYGYTF.

The chain is built from TRBV10-3 and TRBJ2-3; the D gene is possibly TRBD2 (6 bases). Germline CDR1 is ENHRY and CDR2 is SYGVKD. The CDR3 runs 15 residues. Trimming left V 6 bases short and J 2 bases short, with 15 bases between. CDR3 in DNA: TGTGCCATCAGGGGTTTTAGCGGCCCCACAGATACGCAGTATTTT. This gives the protein CAIRGFSGPTDTQYF.

V is TRBV7-9 and J is TRBJ2-5, with TRBD1 as a possible D gene (6 bases). This CDR3 has 14 amino acids. Germline V gives CDR1 SEHNR, CDR2 FQNEAQ (reference sequence). V lost 5 bases and J lost 4, with 14 bases in between. The CDR3 is CASSGGGRGETQYF. The CDR3 DNA is TGTGCCAGCAGCGGTGGTGGCAGGGGAGAGACCCAGTACTTC.

The sample holds one count of this clone. The chain uses TRBV10-3 and TRBJ2-7, with 13 positions matching TRBD2. From germline, CDR1 is ENHRY and CDR2 SYGVKD. Germline trimming cut 2 bases from V and 3 bases from J; bases unmatched to any gene: 7. The CDR3 extends over 17 amino acids. The CDR3 DNA reads TGTGCCATCAGTGAGGGACTAGCGGGGGCCATTGACTACGAGCAGTACTTC. This sequence encodes CAISEGLAGAIDYEQYF.

The rearrangement links TRBV19 to TRBJ2-2; D ambiguous. V shed 4 bases and J shed 1 base, with 7 bases lying between them. This CDR3 is built from 14 residues. Germline CDR1 reads LNHDA; CDR2 reads SQIVND (reference sequence). The CDR3 region has the DNA TGTGCCAGTAGTAAACAGATGAACACCGGGGAGCTGTTTTTT. The encoded protein is CASSKQMNTGELFF.

This clone was picked up one time. This chain links TRBV6-6 with TRBJ1-4, with D hard to call. Germline V gene lookup returns CDR1 MNHNY and CDR2 SVGAGI (reference sequence). V lost 9 bases and J 2 bases, leaving 13 bases between the germline ends. The CDR3 has 14 amino acids. CDR3 in DNA: TGTGCCAGTAAGACTGAGGGTACTAATGAAAAACTGTTTTTT. This gives the protein CASKTEGTNEKLFF.

The chain is built from TRBV12-3 or TRBV12-4 and TRBJ2-5; D perhaps matches TRBD2 (6 bases). There are 11 residues in the CDR3. V was cut by 3 bases and J by 10 bases, with 9 bases left in between. CDR3 protein: CASSFRGFQYF. The CDR3 nucleotides read TGTGCCAGCAGTTTTCGGGGGTTCCAGTACTTC.

The chain uses TRBV16 and TRBJ2-7; maybe TRBD1 (5 bases). Looked up from germline, CDR1 is KGHSY and CDR2 is FQNENV. The CDR3 length is 12 residues. V lost 5 bases and J lost 6, with 11 bases in between. Written as DNA, the CDR3 is TGTGCCAGCAGCACGACAGTGGGCGAGCAGTACTTC. Amino acids: CASSTTVGEQYF.

The CDR3: CASNPRGVSNEQFF. The CDR3 DNA is TGCGCCAGCAACCCTCGGGGAGTCAGCAATGAGCAGTTCTTC. The chain uses TRBV4-1 and TRBJ2-1, with a possible D match to TRBD2 (5 bases). V lost 7 bases and J 6 bases, leaving 16 bases between the germline ends. Germline V gives CDR1 MGHRA, CDR2 YSYEKL. The CDR3 sequence is 14 residues long.

The chain carries TRBV19 and TRBJ2-1; 8 nucleotides align to TRBD1. The V gene end was trimmed by 8 bases and the J gene end by 6 bases; junction bases not matched to a gene: 15. Per germline, CDR1 LNHDA and CDR2 SQIVND (reference sequence). The CDR3 spans 16 residues. The CDR3 spells CASSYMATGAVNEQFF. Written as DNA, the CDR3 is TGTGCCAGTTCTTACATGGCGACAGGGGCGGTCAATGAGCAGTTCTTC.

The chain joins TRBV10-3 to TRBJ1-2; D possibly corresponds to TRBD1 (6 bases). Between the trimmed V and J ends, which lost 2 bases and 3 bases, there was a span of 13 bases. CDR3 length equals 15 residues. Germline loops: CDR1 ENHRY, CDR2 SYGVKD. For the CDR3, the DNA is TGTGCCATCAGTGAGGGGCGGGGGCATCACTATGGCTACACCTTC. This sequence encodes CAISEGRGHHYGYTF.

The V gene is TRBV19, the J gene TRBJ1-5; D may be TRBD1 (6 bases). V lost 10 bases and J 2 bases, leaving 12 bases between the germline ends. The CDR3 spans 13 residues. CDR1 is LNHDA and CDR2 is SQIVND in the germline V gene (reference sequence). DNA for the CDR3: TGTGCCATCCATCGACAGGGCAATCAGCCCCAGCATTTT. It codes for CAIHRQGNQPQHF.

This chain joins TRBV19 and TRBJ1-6; weak D call: TRBD1 (6 bases). The V gene lost 2 bases and the J gene lost 11 bases, with 13 bases spanning the gap. From germline, CDR1 is LNHDA and CDR2 SQIVND (reference sequence). The CDR3 consists of 14 residues. CDR3: CASSIRGALAPLHF. CDR3 DNA: TGTGCCAGTAGTATACGGGGGGCCCTGGCACCCCTCCACTTT.

This clone was detected only once. The gene calls are TRBV12-5 and TRBJ2-7; TRBD1 matches at 10 bases. Germline V gives CDR1 LGHNT, CDR2 FRNRAP. This CDR3 is built from 14 residues. V shed 4 bases and J 5 bases; nucleotides not matched to a gene: 5. The CDR3 bases are TGTGCTAGTGGTTCCGGGACAGGGGTTGACGAGCAGTACTTC. Its translation is CASGSGTGVDEQYF.

The CDR3 bases are TGTGCCAGTAGTGGGGGTACAGGGAGATATCGCTATGGCTACACCTTC. It encodes CASSGGTGRYRYGYTF. The V and J genes are TRBV19 and TRBJ1-2, with D perhaps matching TRBD1 (6 bases). Trimming shortened V by 5 bases and J by 4 bases, and 20 bases separated the two germline ends. There are 16 residues in the CDR3. Germline CDR1 reads LNHDA; CDR2 reads SQIVND (reference sequence).

This chain connects TRBV4-3 to TRBJ1-6, with 9 positions matching TRBD1. V trimming: 2 bases; J trimming: 3 bases; junction bases outside the gene matches: 5. Germline V gives CDR1 LGHNA, CDR2 YSLEER. The CDR3 is made up of 17 amino acids. The CDR3 DNA is TGCGCCAGCAGCCAAAAACAGGGGGCCGTCTATAATTCACCCCTCCACTTT. Amino acid sequence: CASSQKQGAVYNSPLHF.